The clone carrying this TCR beta chain was seen many times. Antigen: not known. TCRdb ran MiXCR on the reads and lists one entry per CDR3 protein. The data contain approximately 300,000 distinct CDR3 sequences, roughly 25% of them singletons. The germline gives CDR1 SGHTA, CDR2 FQGNSA. This CDR3 comprises 11 residues. V lost 0 bases and J lost 7, with 0 bases in between. This sample was taken from a study of T cell repertoires in cytomegalovirus infection. At the level of the study: Recently identified HLA-C-restricted CMV epitopes were used, and well-studied HLA-B-restricted CMV epitopes were used as well. Evidence of both CMV infection and a matching HLA type came from public TCR beta signatures. Study outcomes and limitations: Cumulative public TCR beta family frequency identified carriers of CMV plus the relevant HLA. HLA-C-restricted CMV-specific TCR beta clonotypes were dominant in the ex vivo response.

The receptor comes from a human donor in good health (CMV status not recorded). Some clones in this sample may be carry-over from other donors' samples. The chain is built from TRBV7-2 and TRBJ2-2; D not certain. Sequenced material: cultured PBMCs, taken from culture after CMV antigen stimulation. The CDR3 protein is CASSLAGELFF. The CDR3 DNA reads as TGTGCCAGCAGCTTAGCCGGGGAGCTGTTTTTT. Supplemented by reference TRBV7-2 and TRBJ2-2, the full variable domain reads GAGVSQSPSNKVTEKGKDVELRCDPISGHTALYWYRQSLGQGLEFLIYFQGNSAPDKSGLPSDRFSAERTGGSVSTLTIQRTQQEDSAVYLCASSLAGELFFGEGSRLTVL.